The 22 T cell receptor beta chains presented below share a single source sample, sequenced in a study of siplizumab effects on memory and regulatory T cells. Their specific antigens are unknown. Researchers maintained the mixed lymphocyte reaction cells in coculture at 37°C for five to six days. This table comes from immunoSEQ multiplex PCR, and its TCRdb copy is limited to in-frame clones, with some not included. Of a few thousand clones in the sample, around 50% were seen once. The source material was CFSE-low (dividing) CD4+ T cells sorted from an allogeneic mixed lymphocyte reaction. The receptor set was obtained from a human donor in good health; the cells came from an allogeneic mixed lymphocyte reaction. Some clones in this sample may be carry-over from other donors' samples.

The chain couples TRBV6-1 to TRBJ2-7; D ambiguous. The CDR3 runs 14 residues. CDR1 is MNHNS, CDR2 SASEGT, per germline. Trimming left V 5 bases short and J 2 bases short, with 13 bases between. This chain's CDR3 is CASSRDTPAYEQYF. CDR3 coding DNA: TGTGCCAGCAGTCGAGACACTCCAGCCTACGAGCAGTACTTC.

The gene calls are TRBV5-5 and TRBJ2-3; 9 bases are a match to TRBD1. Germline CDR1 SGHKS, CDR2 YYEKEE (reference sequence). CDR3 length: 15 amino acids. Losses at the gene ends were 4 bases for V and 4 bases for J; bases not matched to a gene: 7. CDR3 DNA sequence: TGTGCCAGCAGCCTGGACAGGGGATTTCCAGATACGCAGTATTTT. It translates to CASSLDRGFPDTQYF.

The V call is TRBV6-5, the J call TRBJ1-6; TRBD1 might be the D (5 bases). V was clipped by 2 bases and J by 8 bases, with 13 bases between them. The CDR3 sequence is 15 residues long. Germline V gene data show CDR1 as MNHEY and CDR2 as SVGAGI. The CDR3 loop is CASSYNPPGYSPLHF. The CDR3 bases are TGTGCCAGCAGTTACAATCCCCCAGGGTATTCACCCCTCCACTTT.

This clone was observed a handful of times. The CDR3 nucleotides are TGTGCCAGCAGTTACTCCCAGAGAGGCACTGAAGCTTTCTTT. Translated, it gives CASSYSQRGTEAFF. This rearrangement joins TRBV6-6 to TRBJ1-1; D is undetermined. This CDR3 comprises 14 residues. Per germline, CDR1 MNHNY and CDR2 SVGAGI (reference sequence). Trimming left V 0 bases short and J 4 bases short, with 9 bases between.

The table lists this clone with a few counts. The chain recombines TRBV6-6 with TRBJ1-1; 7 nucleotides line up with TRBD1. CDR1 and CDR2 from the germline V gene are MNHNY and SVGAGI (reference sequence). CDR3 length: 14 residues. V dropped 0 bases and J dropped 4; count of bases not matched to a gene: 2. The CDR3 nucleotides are TGTGCCAGCAGTTACTCGGCAGGGGGCACTGAAGCTTTCTTT. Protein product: CASSYSAGGTEAFF.

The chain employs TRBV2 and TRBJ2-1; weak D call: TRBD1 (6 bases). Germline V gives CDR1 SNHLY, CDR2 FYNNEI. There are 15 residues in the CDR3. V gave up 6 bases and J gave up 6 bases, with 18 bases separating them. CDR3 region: CASRITGQIINEQFF. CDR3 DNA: TGTGCCAGCAGAATAACAGGGCAAATAATCAATGAGCAGTTCTTC.

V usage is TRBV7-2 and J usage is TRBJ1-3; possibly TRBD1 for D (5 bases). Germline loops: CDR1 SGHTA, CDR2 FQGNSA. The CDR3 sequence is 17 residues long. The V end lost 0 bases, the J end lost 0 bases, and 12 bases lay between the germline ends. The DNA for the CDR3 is TGTGCCAGCAGCTTAGCGGGACTGTTAACCTCTGGAAACACCATATATTTT. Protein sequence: CASSLAGLLTSGNTIYF.

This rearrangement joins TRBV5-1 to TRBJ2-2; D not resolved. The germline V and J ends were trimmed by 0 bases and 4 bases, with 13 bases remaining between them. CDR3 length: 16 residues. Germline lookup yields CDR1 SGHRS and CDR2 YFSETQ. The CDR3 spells CASSLVKAFGTGELFF. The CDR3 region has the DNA TGCGCCAGCAGCTTGGTTAAGGCATTTGGCACCGGGGAGCTGTTTTTT.

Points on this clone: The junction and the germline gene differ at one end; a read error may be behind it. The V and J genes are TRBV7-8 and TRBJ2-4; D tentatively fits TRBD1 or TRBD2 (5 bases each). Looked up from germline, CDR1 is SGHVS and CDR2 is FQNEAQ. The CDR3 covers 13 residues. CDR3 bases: TGTGCCAGCAGCCCCAATAAGGGACGAAAGAGGGACTTC. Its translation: CASSPNKGRKRDF.

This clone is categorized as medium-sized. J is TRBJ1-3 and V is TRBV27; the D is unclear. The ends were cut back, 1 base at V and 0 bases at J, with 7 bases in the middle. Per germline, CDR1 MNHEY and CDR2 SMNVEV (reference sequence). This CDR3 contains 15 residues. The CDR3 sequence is CASSLYGSSGNTIYF. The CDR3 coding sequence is TGTGCCAGCAGTTTATACGGGAGCTCTGGAAACACCATATATTTT.

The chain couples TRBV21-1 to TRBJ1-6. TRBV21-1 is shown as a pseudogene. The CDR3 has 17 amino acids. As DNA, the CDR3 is TGTGCCAGCAGCAAAGACCCGTTAGAGTCCTTAAATTCACCCCTCCACTTT. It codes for CASSKDPLESLNSPLHF.

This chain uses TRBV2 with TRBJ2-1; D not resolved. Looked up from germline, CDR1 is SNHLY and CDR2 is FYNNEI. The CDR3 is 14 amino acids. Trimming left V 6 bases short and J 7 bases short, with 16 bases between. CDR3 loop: CASRQAFLKNEQFF. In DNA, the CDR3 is TGTGCCAGCAGACAAGCTTTTCTGAAAAATGAGCAGTTCTTC.

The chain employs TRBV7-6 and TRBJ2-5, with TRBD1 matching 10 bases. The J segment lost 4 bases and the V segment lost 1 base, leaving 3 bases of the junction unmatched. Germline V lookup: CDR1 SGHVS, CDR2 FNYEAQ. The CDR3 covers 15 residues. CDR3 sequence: CASSLGDRGRETQYF. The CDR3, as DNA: TGTGCCAGCAGCTTAGGGGACAGGGGACGAGAGACCCAGTACTTC.

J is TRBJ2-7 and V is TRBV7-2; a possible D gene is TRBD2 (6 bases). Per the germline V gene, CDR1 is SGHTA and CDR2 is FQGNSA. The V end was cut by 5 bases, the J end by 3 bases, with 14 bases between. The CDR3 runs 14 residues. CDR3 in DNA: TGTGCCAGCAGCACCATGAGACTAGACTACGAGCAGTACTTC. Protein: CASSTMRLDYEQYF.

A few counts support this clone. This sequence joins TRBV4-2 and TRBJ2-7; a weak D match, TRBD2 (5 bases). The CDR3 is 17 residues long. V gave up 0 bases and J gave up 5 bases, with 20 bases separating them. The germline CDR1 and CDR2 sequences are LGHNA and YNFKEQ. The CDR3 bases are TGTGCCAGCAGCCAAGATAGCGTAACTGCCTCAAGGGACGAGCAGTACTTC. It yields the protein CASSQDSVTASRDEQYF.

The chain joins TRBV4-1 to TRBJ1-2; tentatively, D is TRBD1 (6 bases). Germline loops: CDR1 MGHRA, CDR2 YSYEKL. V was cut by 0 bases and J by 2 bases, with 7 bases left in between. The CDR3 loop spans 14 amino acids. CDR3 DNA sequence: TGCGCCAGCAGCCAAGATGACAGGAACTATGGCTACACCTTC. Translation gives CASSQDDRNYGYTF.

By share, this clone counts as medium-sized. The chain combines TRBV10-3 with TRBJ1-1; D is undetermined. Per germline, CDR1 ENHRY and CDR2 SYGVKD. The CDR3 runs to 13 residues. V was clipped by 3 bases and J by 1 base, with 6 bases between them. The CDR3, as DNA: TGTGCCATCAGTGAACGGGCGAACACTGAAGCTTTCTTT. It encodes CAISERANTEAFF.

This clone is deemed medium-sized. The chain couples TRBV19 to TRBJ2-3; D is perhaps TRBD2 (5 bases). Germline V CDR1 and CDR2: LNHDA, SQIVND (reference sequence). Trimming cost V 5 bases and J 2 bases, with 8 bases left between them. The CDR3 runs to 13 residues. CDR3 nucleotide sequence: TGTGCCAGTAGTTGGAGGCACACAGATACGCAGTATTTT. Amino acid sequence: CASSWRHTDTQYF.

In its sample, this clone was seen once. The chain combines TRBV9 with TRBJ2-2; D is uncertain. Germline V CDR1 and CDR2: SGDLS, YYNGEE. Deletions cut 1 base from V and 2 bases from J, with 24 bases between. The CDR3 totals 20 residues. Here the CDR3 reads CASSVMPRLQDGYNTGELFF. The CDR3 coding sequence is TGTGCCAGCAGCGTAATGCCTCGTCTCCAGGACGGCTACAACACCGGGGAGCTGTTTTTT.

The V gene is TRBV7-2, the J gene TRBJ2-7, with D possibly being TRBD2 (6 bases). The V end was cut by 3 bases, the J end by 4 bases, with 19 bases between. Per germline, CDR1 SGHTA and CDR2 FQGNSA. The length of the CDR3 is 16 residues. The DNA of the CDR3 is TGTGCCAGCAGCTTTGCCGGGACCTCCGGAGGGTACGAGCAGTACTTC. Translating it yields CASSFAGTSGGYEQYF.

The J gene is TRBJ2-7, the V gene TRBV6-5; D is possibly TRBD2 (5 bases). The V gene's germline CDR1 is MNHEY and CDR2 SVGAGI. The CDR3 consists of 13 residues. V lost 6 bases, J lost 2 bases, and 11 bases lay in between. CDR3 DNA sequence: TGTGCCAGCAGAATTCCCGGGACCTACGAGCAGTACTTC. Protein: CASRIPGTYEQYF.

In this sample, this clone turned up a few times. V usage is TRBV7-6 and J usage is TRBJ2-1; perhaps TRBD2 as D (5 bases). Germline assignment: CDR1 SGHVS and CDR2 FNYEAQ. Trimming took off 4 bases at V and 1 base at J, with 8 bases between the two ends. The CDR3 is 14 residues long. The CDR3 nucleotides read TGTGCCAGCAGCTCGAGGGCGTCCTACAATGAGCAGTTCTTC. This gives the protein CASSSRASYNEQFF. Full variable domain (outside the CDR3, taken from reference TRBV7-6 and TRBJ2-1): GAGVSQSPRYKVTKRGQDVALRCDPISGHVSLYWYRQALGQGPEFLTYFNYEAQQDKSGLPNDRFSAERPEGSISTLTIQRTEQRDSAMYRCASSSRASYNEQFFGPGTRLTVL.